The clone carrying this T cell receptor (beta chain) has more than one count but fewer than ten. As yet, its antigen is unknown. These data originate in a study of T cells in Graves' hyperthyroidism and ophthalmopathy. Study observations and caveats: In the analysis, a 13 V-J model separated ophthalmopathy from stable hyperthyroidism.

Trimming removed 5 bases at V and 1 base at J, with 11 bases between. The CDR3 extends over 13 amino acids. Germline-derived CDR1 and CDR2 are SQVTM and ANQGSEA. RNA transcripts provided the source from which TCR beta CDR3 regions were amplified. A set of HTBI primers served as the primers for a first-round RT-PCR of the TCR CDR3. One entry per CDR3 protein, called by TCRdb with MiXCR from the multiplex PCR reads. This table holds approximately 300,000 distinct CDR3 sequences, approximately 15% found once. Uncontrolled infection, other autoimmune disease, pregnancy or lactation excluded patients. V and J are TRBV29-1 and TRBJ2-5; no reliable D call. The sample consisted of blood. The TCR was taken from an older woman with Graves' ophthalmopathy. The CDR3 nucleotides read TGCAGCGTTCTAGGGCTAGGCCAAGAGACCCAGTACTTC. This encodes CSVLGLGQETQYF.